The clone carrying this T cell receptor beta chain turned up a few times. Its antigen remains unknown. This CDR3 has 15 residues. Trimming removed 2 bases from V and 6 bases from J, with 14 bases in between. In germline, CDR1 is SGHNT, CDR2 YENEEA. These data are taken from a study of T-cell memory formation after mild COVID-19. Study-level background: Largely, the TCR clusters proved donor specific.

MiXCR, applied by TCRdb to the 5' RACE reads, yields one record per CDR3 protein. The data hold hundreds of thousands of distinct CDR3 sequences, with around 17% observed a single time. Study results and caveats: Those CD4+ clones that contracted were mainly in CM and EM (CD8+ ones in EMRA). Memory from before infection featured some responding clones, which suggests cross-reactive memory joined. Among clones peaking at day 37 in the second wave, SARS-CoV-2 specificity remained unconfirmed.

The rearrangement links TRBV11-3 to TRBJ2-1; either TRBD1 or TRBD2 may fit D (5 bases each). The clonotype was recovered from an adult woman who had mild COVID-19 (a few samples of this study predate the infection). Cell type and time point are not known. Source material: PBMCs or a T cell subset sorted from them (not recorded which). CDR3 DNA: TGTGCCAGCAGCTTACTGGGACCAGGTATCAATGAGCAGTTCTTC. Its translation: CASSLLGPGINEQFF.